The TCR beta chain described here comes from a study of Ad26.COV2.S vaccination and SARS-CoV-2 variants. Profiled with immunoSEQ multiplex PCR; TCRdb holds only in-frame clones, not every one. The data show a few hundred thousand clones, roughly 88% seen once. The V gene's germline CDR1 is KGHSH and CDR2 LQKENI. The length of the CDR3 is 17 residues. With 4 bases clipped from V and 5 bases from J, the junction kept 13 bases outside the gene matches. Indicated treatment: about 20 received Ad26.COV2.S at low or high dose, single or two shots; about 5 received placebo; per-sample allocation not given. Collection of samples fell on day 63 after the first vaccine or placebo injection. Immunization relied on an Ad26 vector, which expressed Wuhan-strain SARS-CoV-2 spike.

V and J are TRBV18 and TRBJ2-5; 10 bases fit TRBD2. The sequence was obtained from a person aged 18-60 years who received the Ad26.COV2.S COVID-19 vaccine or a placebo. The starting material was peripheral blood, obtained in a trial of Ad26.COV2.S vaccine versus placebo. The CDR3 region has the DNA TGTGCCAGCTCACTGCTAGCGGGGGCACTCCTATCGGAGACCCAGTACTTC. Its translation: CASSLLAGALLSETQYF.